Listed here are 18 T cell receptor beta chains from one sample, sequenced in a study of blood T cell repertoires in COVID-19. Method: immunoSEQ multiplex PCR; TCRdb's copy keeps in-frame clones and lacks some. This sample yields roughly 70,000 clones, of which over 75% are seen a single time; around 3.5% belongs to the top ten. Sequencing was carried out using peripheral blood. The receptors were sampled from a man aged 45-60 years with active COVID-19.

The gene calls are TRBV5-8 and TRBJ2-7; possibly TRBD2 for D (5 bases). Germline loops: CDR1 SGHTS, CDR2 YDEGEE. The CDR3 is 15 residues long. With 5 bases removed from V and 0 bases from J, the gap between germline ends came to 15 bases. The DNA of the CDR3 is TGTGCCAGCAGTTTAGACTACGCTAGCTCCTACGAGCAGTACTTC. As protein: CASSLDYASSYEQYF.

This chain links TRBV18 with TRBJ1-2, with TRBD1 as a possible D gene (6 bases). Germline CDR1 and CDR2: KGHSH and LQKENI. The CDR3 is 16 residues long. Trimming took off 2 bases at V and 8 bases at J, with 21 bases between the two ends. CDR3 coding DNA: TGTGCCAGCTCACCAGGGGGGGCGGATTCGACTCGAGGCTACACCTTC. This encodes CASSPGGADSTRGYTF.

CDR3 sequence (DNA): TGTGCCAGCAGTTACTCGACAGGGGGGCACACTGAAGCTTTCTTT. Translated: CASSYSTGGHTEAFF. The chain couples TRBV6-5 to TRBJ1-1, with 9 bases lining up with TRBD1. Trimming cost V 0 bases and J 3 bases; bases outside gene matches: 2. The CDR3 has 15 amino acids. Germline-derived CDR1 and CDR2 are MNHEY and SVGAGI.

Only a few counts were recorded for this clone. The chain joins TRBV10-2 to TRBJ1-6; TRBD1 matches at 9 bases. Germline V CDR1 and CDR2: WSHSY, SAAADI. The CDR3 contains 14 residues. Losses at the gene ends were 9 bases for V and 4 bases for J; bases not matched to a gene: 4. CDR3 protein: CASNDRGYNSPLHF. In DNA, the CDR3 is TGCGCCAGTAATGACAGGGGGTATAATTCACCCCTCCACTTT.

The genes are TRBV3-1 (or the pseudogene TRBV3-2) and TRBJ2-3; TRBD2 aligns across 8 bases. This CDR3 has 15 amino acids. CDR1 and CDR2 (germline): LGHDT, YNNKEL (reference sequence). The V and J ends lost 1 base and 6 bases, in that order; junction bases with no gene match: 6. The CDR3: CASSQGLAGPDTQYF. CDR3 DNA sequence: TGTGCCAGCAGCCAAGGGTTAGCGGGGCCGGATACGCAGTATTTT.

V is TRBV4-3 and J is TRBJ2-7; possible D gene TRBD1, 6 bases. Per germline, CDR1 LGHNA and CDR2 YSLEER. Trimming removed 0 bases at V and 9 bases at J, with 24 bases between. The CDR3 sequence is 17 residues long. CDR3 sequence (DNA): TGCGCCAGCAGCCAAGACCTTCGGACAGAGAGTTTACGAGGGCAGTACTTC. Protein sequence: CASSQDLRTESLRGQYF.

The V and J genes are TRBV3-1 (or the pseudogene TRBV3-2) and TRBJ1-2; D perhaps matches TRBD1 (5 bases). The germline V gene has CDR1 LGHDT and CDR2 YNNKEL (reference sequence). The CDR3 length is 14 residues. V lost 6 bases, J lost 8 bases, and 19 bases lay in between. The CDR3 bases are TGTGCCAGCAGTCAAAACTCCCAGGGTCAAGGCTACACCTTC. Its protein product is CASSQNSQGQGYTF.

V is TRBV11-2 and J is TRBJ2-4; D gene unclear. CDR3 length: 14 residues. The V end was cut by 5 bases, the J end by 5 bases, with 13 bases between. The germline V gene has CDR1 SGHAT and CDR2 FQNNGV. The DNA for the CDR3 is TGTGCCAGCAGCACCGACTGGTTGGAAAACATTCAGTACTTC. It is translated as CASSTDWLENIQYF.

The chain combines TRBV9 with TRBJ2-7, with TRBD1 matching over 9 bases. Trimming removed 3 bases from V and 5 bases from J; junction bases left unmatched: 6. CDR1 is SGDLS and CDR2 is YYNGEE in the germline V gene. The CDR3 covers 14 residues. The CDR3 region is CASSETGTGNEQYF. CDR3 sequence (DNA): TGTGCCAGCAGCGAGACCGGGACAGGGAACGAGCAGTACTTC.

The gene calls are TRBV7-3 and TRBJ2-3; no reliable D call. Germline V gene data show CDR1 as SGHTA and CDR2 as FQGTGA. The CDR3 contains 12 residues. V lost 5 bases to trimming and J lost 4 bases, with 7 bases between them. CDR3: CASSNRADTQYF. The CDR3 DNA reads as TGTGCCAGCAGCAACCGAGCAGATACGCAGTATTTT.

This chain connects TRBV7-6 to TRBJ1-1; D might be TRBD1 (6 bases). The CDR3 is 20 residues long. CDR1 and CDR2 from the germline V gene are SGHVS and FNYEAQ. The germline V and J ends were trimmed by 1 base and 0 bases, with 24 bases remaining between them. The CDR3 protein is CASSLGVGRSSTGLNTEAFF. The CDR3 DNA reads TGTGCCAGCAGCTTAGGGGTTGGGAGATCCTCCACAGGGCTGAACACTGAAGCTTTCTTT.

This chain uses TRBV7-6 with TRBJ1-1, with 7 positions matching TRBD1. J was trimmed by 10 bases and V by 1 base; bases with no gene match: 18. The CDR3 consists of 17 residues. Germline CDR1 and CDR2: SGHVS and FNYEAQ. CDR3 sequence (DNA): TGTGCCAGCAGCTTAGTTAATACGGGACAGCAAGCCAACACAGCTTTCTTT. It encodes CASSLVNTGQQANTAFF. The variable domain in full, completed from reference TRBV7-6 and TRBJ1-1, reads GAGVSQSPRYKVTKRGQDVALRCDPISGHVSLYWYRQALGQGPEFLTYFNYEAQQDKSGLPNDRFSAERPEGSISTLTIQRTEQRDSAMYRCASSLVNTGQQANTAFFGQGTRLTVV.

The V call is TRBV11-2, the J call TRBJ2-7, with 7 bases matching TRBD1. The CDR3 is made up of 15 amino acids. Germline V gives CDR1 SGHAT, CDR2 FQNNGV. J lost 2 bases, V lost 4 bases, and 8 bases had no gene match. The CDR3 spells CASSSVRDRPYEQYF. For the CDR3, the DNA is TGTGCCAGCAGCTCAGTACGGGACAGACCCTACGAGCAGTACTTC.

V and J are TRBV5-4 and TRBJ2-7; the match to TRBD1 covers 7 bases. The CDR3 runs to 15 residues. Germline V gene data show CDR1 as SGHNT and CDR2 as YYREEE (reference sequence). J lost 3 bases, V lost 6 bases, and 12 bases had no gene match. CDR3 region: CASKTRQGTYYEQYF. CDR3 sequence (DNA): TGTGCCAGCAAAACCCGACAGGGTACTTACTACGAGCAGTACTTC.

As for this clone: One end of the junction varies from germline; a read error may be responsible. The chain joins TRBV7-7 to TRBJ1-4; D might be TRBD1 (6 bases). The germline V gene encodes CDR1 SSHAT and CDR2 FNYEAQ (reference sequence). The CDR3 totals 15 residues. The CDR3 here is CASSLTQGVNEKLFF. The CDR3, as DNA: TGTGCTAGCAGCCTGACACAGGGAGTCAATGAAAAACTGTTTTTT.

The chain combines TRBV27 with TRBJ2-7; 9 bases match TRBD1. The V segment lost 4 bases and the J segment 1 base; nucleotides outside the gene matches: 8. CDR3 length equals 16 residues. In germline, CDR1 is MNHEY, CDR2 SMNVEV (reference sequence). In DNA, the CDR3 is TGTGCCAGCAGTTCCAACAGGGGGCGCGGGTCCTACGAGCAGTACTTC. It codes for CASSSNRGRGSYEQYF.

V is TRBV4-1 and J is TRBJ2-7; TRBD2 agrees at 15 bases. Trimming took 4 bases from V and 2 from J; bases not matched to a gene: 3. The V gene's germline CDR1 is MGHRA and CDR2 YSYEKL. This CDR3 is 16 amino acids long. Written as DNA, the CDR3 is TGCGCCAGCAGCCTGGGACTAGCGGGAGGAGCCTACGAGCAGTACTTC. It codes for CASSLGLAGGAYEQYF.

The rearrangement joins TRBV19 to TRBJ2-1, with 8 bases that match TRBD1. This CDR3 is 14 amino acids long. The germline V gene encodes CDR1 LNHDA and CDR2 SQIVND (reference sequence). Losses at the gene ends were 2 bases for V and 8 bases for J; bases not matched to a gene: 5. DNA of the CDR3: TGTGCCAGTAGTATACCCGGACAGGGCGATGAGCAGTTCTTC. Translating gives CASSIPGQGDEQFF.